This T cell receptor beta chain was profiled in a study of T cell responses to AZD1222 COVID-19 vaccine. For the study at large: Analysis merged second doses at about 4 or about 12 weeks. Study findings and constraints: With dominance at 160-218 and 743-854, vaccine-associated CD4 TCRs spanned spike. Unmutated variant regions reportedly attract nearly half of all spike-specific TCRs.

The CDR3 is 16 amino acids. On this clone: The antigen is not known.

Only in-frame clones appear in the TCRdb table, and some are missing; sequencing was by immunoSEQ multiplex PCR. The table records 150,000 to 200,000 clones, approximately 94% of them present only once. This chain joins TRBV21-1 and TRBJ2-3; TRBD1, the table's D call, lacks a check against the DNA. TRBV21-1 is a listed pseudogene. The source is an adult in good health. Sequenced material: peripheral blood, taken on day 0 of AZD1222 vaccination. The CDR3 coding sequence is TGTGCCAGCAGCATAAGGACAGGGGGGCCCACAGATACGCAGTATTTT. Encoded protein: CASSIRTGGPTDTQYF.